This TCR beta chain was sequenced during a study of T cell changes during pregnancy in multiple sclerosis. Germline V gene data show CDR1 as GTSNPN and CDR2 as SVGIG (reference sequence). Trimming removed 8 bases at V and 0 bases at J, with 11 bases between. The CDR3 consists of 12 residues. Data came from immunoSEQ multiplex PCR; TCRdb stores just in-frame clones and leaves some out. Of roughly 35,000 clones listed, around 92% were seen once; the top ten hold less than 1.5%. The rearrangement links TRBV30 to TRBJ2-7; D is undetermined. Sequences were obtained from PBMCs (not recorded whether the cells were cultured). The receptor was derived from a female donor with multiple sclerosis, enrolled in a pregnancy study. The CDR3 sequence is CARAASSYEQYF. The CDR3 DNA sequence: TGTGCCCGGGCCGCGAGCTCCTACGAGCAGTACTTC. Variable domain in full (rest from reference TRBV30 and TRBJ2-7): SQTIHQWPATLVQPVGSPLSLECTVEGTSNPNLYWYRQAAGRGLQLLFYSVGIGQISSEVPQNLSASRPQDRQFILSSKKLLLSDSGFYLCARAASSYEQYFGPGTRLTVT.